This T cell receptor (beta chain) was identified in a study of T cell clones after liver transplantation (dated by TCRdb to the late 2010s). With respect to the entire study: Samples were obtained from ITN030ST, a randomized trial in which withdrawal of immunosuppression was attempted within 2 years of liver transplantation. As an antigen-independent comparator for the donor-reactive sequences, third party-reactive TCRbeta sequences from pre-transplant MLRs were identified as well. Tolerance meant complete immunosuppression withdrawal for at least one year without liver enzymes rising beyond twice the upper limit of normal. Donor-reactive T cell clones were identified using TCRbeta sequencing after a pre-transplant mixed lymphocyte reaction and were then followed in post-transplant blood. The studied cohort comprised 8 liver transplant recipients, 3 classified as tolerant and 5 as non-tolerant. Blood samples were taken pre-transplant, pre-randomization before withdrawal, and post-randomization after full withdrawal or failed withdrawal. Three of the eight recipients were HCV-positive; the others were transplanted for non-autoimmune, non-viral indications. No induction therapy was given to the subjects, and standard immunosuppression was administered until randomization at 12-24 months post-transplant. General study outcomes and caveats: Without allograft tissue specimens, donor-reactive T cells may have migrated into the graft rather than being deleted. The conclusions were preliminary, being limited by small, heterogeneous patient numbers and by non-standardized post-transplant time points. Low numbers of available donor cells limited the measurable donor-reactive repertoire in two subjects. Donor-reactive sequences decreased more than third party-reactive sequences, which suggests partial antigen-specific deletion that was not related to withdrawal success. A significant post-transplant decrease in circulating donor-reactive CD4 TCRbeta sequences was observed in most of the 8 subjects, irrespective of tolerance or HCV status. When repertoire turnover was accounted for, significantly reduced detection of donor-reactive sequences was found in 7 of 8 subjects for CD4 and in 8 of 8 subjects for CD8.

The germline V gene encodes CDR1 GTSNPN and CDR2 SVGIG (reference sequence). Inclusive of the bounding cysteine and phenylalanine, the CDR3 is 14 residues long. The sequence is cut down to CDR3 DNA, 42 bases in frame from base 1. V is shortened by 0 bases, J by 3 bases, and the region joining them spans 10 bases. Thawed unstimulated PBMCs were stained for CD3, CD4 and CD8 and FACS-sorted into CD3+CD4+ and CD3+CD8+ populations. Randomization to immunosuppression withdrawal applied to every one of the 8 studied subjects. The Qiagen DNeasy Blood and Tissue Kit was used for isolation of genomic DNA. In regard to this clone: Its binding antigen is unknown. Base qualities are not provided; no much larger clone lies one nucleotide away.

Frozen genomic DNA underwent high-throughput TCRbeta CDR3 sequencing by immunoSEQ, including PCR amplification, mapping, bias correction and internal controls. The authors processed their data as follows. Only productive rearrangements were retained, with each unique TCRbeta sequence defined by its CDR3 nucleotide sequence together with its V and J gene. A sequence counted as donor-reactive only if the sequence showed at least 5-fold expansion in CFSE-low cells compared with unstimulated pre-transplant cells and had a frequency of at least 0.01%. Minimum frequency thresholds were set for each subject on the basis of the unstimulated sample with the lowest template count, so that a detection power of at least 90% was ensured. Repertoire turnover was measured by Jensen-Shannon divergence between the top 1000 TCRbeta sequences post- and pre-transplant. Two-sided Fisher's exact tests were used to test for changes in how often donor-reactive sequences were detected. TCRdb stores this immuneACCESS table with in-frame sequences only. Part of the clones is absent; in the studies checked, under half of the shortfall reflects unresolved V genes, and no reason is known for the rest. Clone size and V and J calls were adopted from that table, with D and trimming inferred from the DNA. In this sample the table shows 55,000 to 75,000 clones, around two thirds of which occur a single time. The top ten clones comprise about 3% of the sample.

Recombination joined TRBV30 with TRBJ2-3; the D gene is possibly TRBD2, with 6 bases matching. The sequenced sample was CD4+ T cells from blood, obtained at the approximately 15-month timepoint. The TCR originated in a human patient who received a liver transplant. In patients who had a transplant, some T cells may come from the graft donor. The DNA is TGTGCCTGGAGTGTATCTGGGGGGACAGATACGCAGTATTTT. The resulting protein is CAWSVSGGTDTQYF.